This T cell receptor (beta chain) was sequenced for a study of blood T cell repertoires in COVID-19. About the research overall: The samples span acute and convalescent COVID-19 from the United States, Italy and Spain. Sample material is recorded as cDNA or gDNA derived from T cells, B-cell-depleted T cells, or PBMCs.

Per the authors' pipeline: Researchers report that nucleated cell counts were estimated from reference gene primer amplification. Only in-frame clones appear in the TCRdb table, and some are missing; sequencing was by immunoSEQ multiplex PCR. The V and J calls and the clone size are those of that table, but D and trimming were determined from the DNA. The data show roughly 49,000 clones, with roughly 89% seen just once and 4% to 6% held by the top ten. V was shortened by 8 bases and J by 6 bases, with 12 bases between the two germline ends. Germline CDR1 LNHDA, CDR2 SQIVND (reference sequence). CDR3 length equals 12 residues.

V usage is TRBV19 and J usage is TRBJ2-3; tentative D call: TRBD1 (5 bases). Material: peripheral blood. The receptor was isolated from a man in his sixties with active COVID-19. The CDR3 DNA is TGTGCCAGTGTCTCAGGGCGTGATACGCAGTATTTT. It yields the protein CASVSGRDTQYF.